This T cell receptor (beta chain) was captured by sequencing in a study of control samples from healthy donors and cancer patients. TCRdb's copy holds only in-frame clones and misses some; the assay was immunoSEQ multiplex PCR. The table lists approximately 79,000 clones, over 75% of them singletons. CDR1 and CDR2 (germline): LGHNT, FRNRAP. This CDR3 region has 17 residues. V dropped 5 bases and J dropped 6; count of bases not matched to a gene: 16. The receptor was isolated from a middle-aged man in good health. Sequenced sample: blood. The chain is built from TRBV12-5 and TRBJ1-5; the match to TRBD1 covers 7 bases. In nucleotides, the CDR3 is TGTGCTAGTGGTCCATCCCTCGGACAGGAGTCTCTTCAGCCCCAGCATTTT. This sequence encodes CASGPSLGQESLQPQHF.